Following are 17 T cell receptor beta chains from one sample sequenced in a study of blood T cell repertoires in COVID-19. TCRdb keeps only in-frame clones here, not all; method: immunoSEQ multiplex PCR. This sample has more than 200,000 clones, with around 78% found just once. Sequencing was performed on peripheral blood. The receptor source for this set is a woman aged 70-85 years with active or convalescent COVID-19.

The rearrangement joins TRBV5-5 to TRBJ2-1; 7 bases fit TRBD1. Trimming cost V 3 bases and J 1 base; bases outside gene matches: 7. The CDR3 has 16 amino acids. CDR1 is SGHKS, CDR2 YYEKEE, per germline (reference sequence). CDR3 sequence: CASSSYRDRSYNEQFF. CDR3 sequence (DNA): TGTGCCAGCAGCTCCTACCGGGACAGATCCTACAATGAGCAGTTCTTC.

This rearrangement joins TRBV29-1 to TRBJ1-2; no clear D gene. Trimming pared 5 bases from V and 6 bases from J, leaving 7 bases between. The germline gives CDR1 SQVTM, CDR2 ANQGSEA. This CDR3 is 10 amino acids long. The CDR3 DNA reads TGCAGCGTTTACAGAAATGGCTACACCTTC. Protein sequence: CSVYRNGYTF.

This sequence joins TRBV19 and TRBJ2-3; D uncertain. The V end lost 6 bases, the J end lost 8 bases, and 12 bases lay between the germline ends. From germline, CDR1 is LNHDA and CDR2 SQIVND (reference sequence). The CDR3 contains 12 residues. CDR3 bases: TGTGCCAGTAGAGCTACCACCCGTACGCAGTATTTT. This encodes CASRATTRTQYF.

The rearrangement joins TRBV18 to TRBJ1-2; TRBD1 matches 7 bases. The CDR3 spans 15 residues. From germline, CDR1 is KGHSH and CDR2 LQKENI. J was trimmed by 4 bases and V by 6 bases; bases with no gene match: 11. The CDR3 DNA reads as TGTGCCAGCTCGACAGGGACTGATCCCCTCTATGGCTACACCTTC. Translating it yields CASSTGTDPLYGYTF.

This clone has only a few counts. This rearrangement joins TRBV4-2 to TRBJ1-5; D perhaps matches TRBD1 (5 bases). CDR1 LGHNA and CDR2 YNFKEQ come from the germline V gene. This CDR3 spans 15 amino acids. V lost 5 bases, J lost 0 bases, and 11 bases lay in between. The chain's CDR3 is CASSASGNSNQPQHF. CDR3 nucleotides: TGTGCCAGCAGCGCTTCAGGGAATAGCAATCAGCCCCAGCATTTT.

This clone has a count of ten or more. The rearrangement joins TRBV2 to TRBJ1-1; TRBD1 aligns across 9 bases. The CDR3 is 15 residues long. After removal of 6 bases from V and 12 bases from J, the junction contained 17 bases not matched to a gene. The germline V gene encodes CDR1 SNHLY and CDR2 FYNNEI. The CDR3 reads CASRTAGTGPGETFF. DNA of the CDR3: TGTGCCAGCAGGACTGCCGGGACAGGGCCAGGGGAAACTTTCTTT.

This clone was counted a single time. The chain recombines TRBV29-1 with TRBJ1-4; no firm D call. The V end was cut by 5 bases, the J end by 3 bases, with 10 bases between. This CDR3 spans 13 amino acids. Per germline, CDR1 SQVTM and CDR2 ANQGSEA. CDR3 nucleotide sequence: TGCAGCGTTTCGGGGAGTTCTAATGAAAAACTGTTTTTT. Residues: CSVSGSSNEKLFF.

The rearrangement links TRBV5-6 to TRBJ2-5, with D possibly matching TRBD1 (9 bases). Germline-derived CDR1 and CDR2 are SGHDT and YYEEEE. The CDR3 has 18 amino acids. Trimming pared 4 bases from V and 9 bases from J, leaving 31 bases between. In DNA, the CDR3 is TGTGCCAGCAGCCCGCCACAGGGGGCGCATATAATCGGGGGGGCCCAGTACTTC. It is translated as CASSPPQGAHIIGGAQYF.

The gene calls are TRBV5-1 and TRBJ2-2; 7 nucleotides match TRBD1. The germline CDR1 and CDR2 sequences are SGHRS and YFSETQ. V shed 2 bases and J 1 base; nucleotides not matched to a gene: 2. The CDR3 contains 15 residues. CDR3 nucleotides: TGCGCCAGCAGCTTTCGGACAGGGAACACCGGGGAGCTGTTTTTT. Encoded protein: CASSFRTGNTGELFF.

V and J are TRBV5-1 and TRBJ1-2; tentative D call: TRBD1 (6 bases). The length of the CDR3 is 15 residues. Germline CDR1 SGHRS, CDR2 YFSETQ. V lost 7 bases and J lost 3, with 19 bases in between. The CDR3 loop is CASREVEGQYYGYTF. In nucleotides, the CDR3 is TGCGCCAGCCGGGAAGTAGAGGGACAATACTATGGCTACACCTTC. Drawing the rest from reference TRBV5-1 and TRBJ1-2, the complete variable domain is KAGVTQTPRYLIKTRGQQVTLSCSPISGHRSVSWYQQTPGQGLQFLFEYFSETQRNKGNFPGRFSGRQFSNSRSEMNVSTLELGDSALYLCASREVEGQYYGYTFGSGTRLTVV.

The J gene is TRBJ1-2, the V gene TRBV6-5; D is possibly TRBD1 (6 bases). Germline V gene data show CDR1 as MNHEY and CDR2 as SVGAGI. Trimming cost V 2 bases and J 8 bases, with 18 bases left between them. This CDR3 comprises 15 residues. The CDR3 bases are TGTGCCAGCAGTTACACAGATCCGGGACAATCCGGCTACACCTTC. Protein sequence: CASSYTDPGQSGYTF.

The J gene is TRBJ1-1, the V gene TRBV7-9; 10 bases are shared with TRBD1. J gave up 5 bases and V 1 base, and 7 bases lay outside the gene matches. The V gene's germline CDR1 is SEHNR and CDR2 FQNEAQ (reference sequence). The CDR3 sequence is 16 residues long. In DNA, the CDR3 is TGTGCCAGCAGCTTAGGGGGGACAGGGGCAGGAACTGAAGCTTTCTTT. Encoded protein: CASSLGGTGAGTEAFF.

The chain has TRBV10-3 and TRBJ1-2; TRBD1 matches at 7 bases. The CDR3 is made up of 16 amino acids. Per the germline V gene, CDR1 is ENHRY and CDR2 is SYGVKD. V lost 6 bases and J lost 6; bases outside the gene matches: 16. The CDR3 region has the DNA TGTGCCATCAGGTCCCCGACAGGGAAAATAGGAAATGGCTACACCTTC. Encoded protein: CAIRSPTGKIGNGYTF.

This sequence joins TRBV7-3 and TRBJ2-1; 10 bases match TRBD2. This CDR3 has 15 amino acids. Germline V gene lookup returns CDR1 SGHTA and CDR2 FQGTGA. J gave up 8 bases and V 1 base, and 5 bases lay outside the gene matches. The CDR3 DNA is TGTGCCAGCAGCTTAAGCAGCGGGGGGGCTCATGAGCAGTTCTTC. Its protein is CASSLSSGGAHEQFF. Full variable domain (outside the CDR3, taken from reference TRBV7-3 and TRBJ2-1): GAGVSQTPSNKVTEKGKYVELRCDPISGHTALYWYRQSLGQGPEFLIYFQGTGAADDSGLPNDRFFAVRPEGSVSTLKIQRTERGDSAVYLCASSLSSGGAHEQFFGPGTRLTVL.

The chain uses TRBV5-1 and TRBJ2-3; TRBD2 agrees at 7 bases. The junction had 10 bases not matched to a gene; V was cut back by 4 bases and J by 2 bases. This CDR3 is 16 amino acids long. The germline V gene encodes CDR1 SGHRS and CDR2 YFSETQ. CDR3 region: CASSLNGGSTTDTQYF. In nucleotides, the CDR3 is TGCGCCAGCAGCCTGAACGGCGGGAGTACCACAGATACGCAGTATTTT.

V usage is TRBV20-1 and J usage is TRBJ1-3; D unresolved. Germline V gene data show CDR1 as DFQATT and CDR2 as SNEGSKA (reference sequence). The CDR3 is made up of 15 amino acids. The V gene lost 3 bases and the J gene lost 6 bases, with 18 bases spanning the gap. The DNA of the CDR3 is TGCAGTGCTAGTGGCTTCCGGGGTAGCGAAAACACCATATATTTT. It yields the protein CSASGFRGSENTIYF.

The J gene is TRBJ2-5, the V gene TRBV3-1 (or the pseudogene TRBV3-2); the D is unclear. Germline CDR1 is LGHDT and CDR2 is YNNKEL (reference sequence). V shed 1 base and J shed 4 bases, with 7 bases lying between them. This CDR3 has 13 residues. The CDR3: CASSQVRRETQYF. DNA for the CDR3: TGTGCCAGCAGCCAAGTGAGGAGAGAGACCCAGTACTTC.